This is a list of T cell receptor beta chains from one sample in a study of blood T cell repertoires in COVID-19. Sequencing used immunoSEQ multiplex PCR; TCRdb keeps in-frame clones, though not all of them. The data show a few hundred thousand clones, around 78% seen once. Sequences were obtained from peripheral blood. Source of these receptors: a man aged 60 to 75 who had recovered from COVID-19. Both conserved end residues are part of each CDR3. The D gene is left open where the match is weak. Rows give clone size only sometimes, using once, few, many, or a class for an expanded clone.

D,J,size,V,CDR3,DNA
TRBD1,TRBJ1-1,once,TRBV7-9,CASSLLGGGTEAFF,TGTGCCAGCAGCTTATTAGGGGGCGGGACTGAAGCTTTCTTT
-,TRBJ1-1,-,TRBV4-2,CASSQDVRAAEAFF,TGTGCCAGCAGCCAAGATGTCAGGGCGGCTGAAGCTTTCTTT
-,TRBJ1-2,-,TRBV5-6,CASSLRGSNYGYTF,TGTGCCAGCAGCTTGCGGGGGTCTAACTATGGCTACACCTTC
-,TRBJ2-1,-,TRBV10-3,CAIEPSQASGNEQFF,TGTGCCATTGAACCCTCACAGGCCTCTGGGAATGAGCAGTTCTTC
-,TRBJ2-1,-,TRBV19,CASSIGVSGVDEQFF,TGTGCCAGTAGTATCGGAGTTTCAGGGGTCGATGAGCAGTTCTTC
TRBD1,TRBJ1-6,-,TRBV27,CASSFQQGASGSPLHF,TGTGCCAGCAGTTTCCAACAGGGGGCTTCGGGATCACCCCTCCACTTT
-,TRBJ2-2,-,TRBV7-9,CASSQRQLLSNTGELFF,TGTGCCAGCAGCCAACGACAGTTACTAAGCAACACCGGGGAGCTGTTTTTT
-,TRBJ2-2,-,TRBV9,CASSVELYTGELFF,TGTGCCAGCAGCGTAGAACTATACACCGGGGAGCTGTTTTTT
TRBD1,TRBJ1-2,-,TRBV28,CASSTGQSNYGYTF,TGTGCCAGCAGTACGGGACAGTCTAACTATGGCTACACCTTC
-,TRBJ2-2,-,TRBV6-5,CASSPRVPNTGELFF,TGTGCCAGCAGCCCCAGGGTCCCGAACACCGGGGAGCTGTTTTTT
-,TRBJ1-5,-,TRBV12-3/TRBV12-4,CASTQGNQPQHF,TGTGCCAGCACTCAGGGCAATCAGCCCCAGCATTTT
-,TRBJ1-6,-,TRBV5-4,CASSLGASGAHNSPLHF,TGTGCCAGCAGCTTGGGGGCCAGCGGAGCGCATAATTCACCCCTCCACTTT
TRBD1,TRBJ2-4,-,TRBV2,CASQRPGQGAAKNIQYF,TGTGCCAGCCAACGCCCGGGACAGGGGGCAGCCAAAAACATTCAGTACTTC
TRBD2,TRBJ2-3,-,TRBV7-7,CASSPTAGGTDTQYF,TGTGCCAGCAGCCCAACAGCGGGAGGCACAGATACGCAGTATTTT
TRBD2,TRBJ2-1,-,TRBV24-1,CATSQQPSGLHNEQFF,TGTGCCACCAGCCAGCAACCTAGCGGATTACACAATGAGCAGTTCTTC
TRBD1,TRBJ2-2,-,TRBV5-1,CASSLDGQGVTGELFF,TGCGCCAGCAGCTTGGACGGACAGGGGGTCACCGGGGAGCTGTTTTTT
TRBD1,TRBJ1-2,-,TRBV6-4,CASSDSWGTGPPRSGYTF,TGTGCCAGCAGTGACTCTTGGGGGACAGGGCCCCCGCGGAGTGGCTACACCTTC
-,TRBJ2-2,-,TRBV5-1,CASSLAAPGELFF,TGCGCCAGCAGCTTGGCCGCGCCCGGGGAGCTGTTTTTT
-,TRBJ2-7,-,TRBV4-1,CASSQDLGRSYEQYF,TGCGCCAGCAGCCAAGATTTAGGCAGGTCCTACGAGCAGTACTTC
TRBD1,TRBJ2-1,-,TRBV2,CASSGDRNNEQFF,TGTGCCAGCAGTGGGGACAGGAACAATGAGCAGTTCTTC
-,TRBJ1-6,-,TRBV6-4,CASSESSAWGSPLHF,TGTGCCAGCAGTGAATCTAGCGCCTGGGGTTCACCCCTCCACTTT
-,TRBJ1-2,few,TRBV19,CASSGAPVIPNYGYTF,TGTGCCAGTAGTGGAGCGCCGGTGATCCCTAACTATGGCTACACCTTC
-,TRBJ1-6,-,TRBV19,CASSTDGGANSPLHF,TGTGCCAGTAGTACCGACGGGGGGGCGAATTCACCCCTCCACTTT
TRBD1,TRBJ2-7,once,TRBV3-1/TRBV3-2,CASRLGQGNEQYF,TGTGCCAGCAGACTGGGACAGGGGAACGAGCAGTACTTC
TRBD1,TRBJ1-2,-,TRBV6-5,CASSYTGQGSGYTF,TGTGCCAGCAGTTACACCGGACAGGGCTCAGGCTACACCTTC
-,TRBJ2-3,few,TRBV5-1,CASSAMTGSTDTQYF,TGCGCCAGCAGCGCCATGACGGGTAGCACAGATACGCAGTATTTT
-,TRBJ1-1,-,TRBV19,CASTFNSGVGTEAFF,TGTGCCAGTACCTTTAATTCGGGGGTAGGAACTGAAGCTTTCTTT
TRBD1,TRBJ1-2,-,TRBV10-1,CASSPDRVAGYTF,TGCGCCAGCAGTCCCGACAGGGTCGCAGGCTACACCTTC
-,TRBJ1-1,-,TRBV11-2,CASSQVYEAFF,TGTGCCAGCAGCCAGGTATATGAAGCTTTCTTT
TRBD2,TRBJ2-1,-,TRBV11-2,CASSLSLVPSGRSDEQFF,TGTGCCAGCAGCCTCAGCTTAGTTCCTAGCGGGAGAAGTGATGAGCAGTTCTTC
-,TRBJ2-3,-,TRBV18,CASSPGQTDTQYF,TGTGCCAGCTCACCCGGACAAACAGATACGCAGTATTTT
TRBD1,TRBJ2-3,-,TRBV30,CAWSSRDRGPDTQYF,TGTGCCTGGAGTAGCCGGGACAGGGGACCAGATACGCAGTATTTT
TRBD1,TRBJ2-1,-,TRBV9,CASSPRQGHNEQFF,TGTGCCAGCAGCCCCCGACAGGGACACAATGAGCAGTTCTTC
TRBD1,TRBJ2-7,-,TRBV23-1,CASSQRGTGKVYEQYF,TGCGCCAGCAGTCAAAGGGGGACAGGTAAAGTCTACGAGCAGTACTTC
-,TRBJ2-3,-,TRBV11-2,CASSQVEDTQYF,TGTGCCAGCAGCCAGGTCGAGGATACGCAGTATTTT
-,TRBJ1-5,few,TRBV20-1,CSASRGSWGGSQPQHF,TGCAGTGCTAGTAGGGGTTCGTGGGGAGGCAGTCAGCCCCAGCATTTT
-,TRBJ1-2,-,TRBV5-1,CASSFEAMSAGYTF,TGCGCCAGCAGCTTCGAGGCGATGAGTGCCGGCTACACCTTC
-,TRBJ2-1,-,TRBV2,CASRDRTFDNEQFF,TGTGCCAGCAGAGACAGAACGTTCGACAATGAGCAGTTCTTC
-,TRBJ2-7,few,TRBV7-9,CASSLADSEEQYF,TGTGCCAGCAGCTTAGCGGACAGTGAAGAGCAGTACTTC
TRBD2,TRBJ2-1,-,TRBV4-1,CASSQAAGTSGRLDEQFF,TGCGCCAGCAGCCAAGCGGCCGGGACTAGCGGGAGGCTGGATGAGCAGTTCTTC
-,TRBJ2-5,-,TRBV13,CASSQQGRETQYF,TGTGCCAGCAGCCAACAGGGGAGGGAGACCCAGTACTTC
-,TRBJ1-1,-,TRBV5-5,CASSWKPGNTEAFF,TGTGCCAGCAGCTGGAAGCCAGGGAACACTGAAGCTTTCTTT
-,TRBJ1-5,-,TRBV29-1,CSVGEGDQPQHF,TGCAGCGTTGGTGAAGGGGATCAGCCCCAGCATTTT
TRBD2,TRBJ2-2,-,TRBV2,CASRSPAGASGGAGNTGELFF,TGTGCCAGCAGGAGTCCCGCTGGGGCTAGCGGGGGGGCCGGGAACACCGGGGAGCTGTTTTTT
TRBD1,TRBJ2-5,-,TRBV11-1,CASSAGTGQETQYF,TGTGCCAGCAGCGCCGGGACAGGGCAAGAGACCCAGTACTTC
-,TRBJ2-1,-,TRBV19,CASSQPGRGPSYNEQFF,TGTGCCAGTAGCCAACCGGGCCGAGGGCCCTCCTACAATGAGCAGTTCTTC
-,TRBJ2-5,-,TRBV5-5,CASSTLGGREETQYF,TGTGCCAGCAGCACCCTAGGGGGTCGTGAAGAGACCCAGTACTTC
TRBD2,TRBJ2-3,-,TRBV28,CASSSQRGGADTQYF,TGTGCCAGCAGTTCTCAGCGGGGGGGTGCAGATACGCAGTATTTT
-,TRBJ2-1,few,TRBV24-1,CATSDGSRGEQFF,TGTGCCACCAGTGATGGTTCTAGAGGTGAGCAGTTCTTC
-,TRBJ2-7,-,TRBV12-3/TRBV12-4,CASSLDISYEQYF,TGTGCCAGCAGTTTAGACATCTCCTACGAGCAGTACTTC
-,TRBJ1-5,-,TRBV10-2,CASTGGASGNQPQHF,TGCGCCAGCACGGGAGGGGCCTCTGGCAATCAGCCCCAGCATTTT
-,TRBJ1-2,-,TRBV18,CASSPPGEWGYTF,TGTGCCAGCTCCCCCCCCGGGGAATGGGGCTACACCTTC
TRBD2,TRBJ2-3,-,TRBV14,CASSPISGGATDTQYF,TGTGCCAGCAGCCCAATAAGCGGGGGGGCCACAGATACGCAGTATTTT
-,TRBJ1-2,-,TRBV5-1,CASSLERVYGYTF,TGCGCCAGCAGCTTGGAACGGGTCTATGGCTACACCTTC
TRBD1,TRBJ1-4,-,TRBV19,CASRTGTGGAGEKLFF,TGTGCCAGTAGGACCGGGACAGGGGGCGCAGGAGAAAAACTGTTTTTT
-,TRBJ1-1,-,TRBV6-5,CASSSNTEAFF,TGTGCCAGCAGTTCTAACACTGAAGCTTTCTTT
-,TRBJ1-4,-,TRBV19,CASSTGWKGVEKLFF,TGTGCCAGTAGTACAGGGTGGAAAGGAGTTGAAAAACTGTTTTTT